These 6 T cell receptor beta chains originate from one sample sequenced in a study of brain T cells in children with intractable seizures. The data were produced by immunoSEQ multiplex PCR, yet TCRdb's version contains in-frame clones alone and is incomplete. Of about 340,000 clones in the sample, about 93% were seen once. The sample's time point: blood from clinic visit 5 months post-surgery; TSC patient then seizure free. Material: peripheral blood, obtained 4 to 5 months after surgery. These receptors all come from a boy less than two years old with tuberous sclerosis and intractable seizures.

The V gene is TRBV7-3, the J gene TRBJ2-7; 9 positions agree with TRBD2. In germline, CDR1 is SGHTA, CDR2 FQGTGA. V was clipped by 1 base and J by 4 bases; unmatched bases: 5. This CDR3 is 15 amino acids long. Written as DNA, the CDR3 is TGTGCCAGCAGCTTAAGTGGCGGGAGGGGATACGAGCAGTACTTC. This sequence encodes CASSLSGGRGYEQYF.

The gene calls are TRBV6-5 and TRBJ2-7; possibly TRBD2 for D (6 bases). The CDR3 covers 14 residues. Germline loops: CDR1 MNHEY, CDR2 SVGAGI. The V gene lost 3 bases and the J gene lost 2 bases, with 11 bases spanning the gap. This chain's CDR3 is CASSYQRTTYEQYF. In DNA form, the CDR3 reads TGTGCCAGCAGTTATCAGAGGACTACCTACGAGCAGTACTTC.

CDR3: CASSIAGGRFQFF. In DNA, the CDR3 is TGTGCCAGTAGTATAGCGGGGGGCCGTTTTCAGTTCTTC. The chain combines TRBV19 with TRBJ2-1; a possible D gene is TRBD2 (7 bases). Germline V gives CDR1 LNHDA, CDR2 SQIVND (reference sequence). There are 13 residues in the CDR3. V shed 1 base and J shed 13 bases, with 14 bases lying between them. The full variable domain, its missing parts supplied by reference TRBV19 and TRBJ2-1, is DGGITQSPKYLFRKEGQNVTLSCEQNLNHDAMYWYRQDPGQGLRLIYYSQIVNDFQKGDIAEGYSVSREKKESFPLTVTSAQKNPTAFYLCASSIAGGRFQFFGPGTRLTVL.

The V gene is TRBV12-3 or TRBV12-4, the J gene TRBJ1-2; 8 nucleotides line up with TRBD1. V was pared by 5 bases and J by 7 bases, with 6 bases of the junction left unmatched. The length of the CDR3 is 13 residues. CDR3 residues: CASSEDREGGYTF. For the CDR3, the DNA is TGTGCCAGCAGTGAGGACAGGGAGGGTGGCTACACCTTC.

The V gene is TRBV5-1, the J gene TRBJ1-1; D call uncertain. The CDR3 runs 14 residues. Germline CDR1 and CDR2: SGHRS and YFSETQ. Trimming cost V 4 bases and J 7 bases, with 17 bases left between them. The CDR3 here is CASSNLFGRDEAFF. DNA of the CDR3: TGCGCCAGCAGCAACTTGTTCGGGAGGGATGAAGCTTTCTTT.

The chain carries TRBV7-2 and TRBJ1-2; D gene uncertain. The CDR3 has 13 amino acids. CDR1 and CDR2 from the germline V gene are SGHTA and FQGNSA. V gave up 6 bases and J gave up 3 bases, with 11 bases separating them. This CDR3 reads CASRGLADYGYTF. CDR3 DNA sequence: TGTGCCAGCAGGGGCTTGGCGGACTATGGCTACACCTTC.